Given below is one T cell receptor beta chain in context. The sample belongs to a study of T cell changes during pregnancy in multiple sclerosis. Sequenced by immunoSEQ multiplex PCR; TCRdb stores in-frame clones only, minus some. The sample includes tens of thousands of clones, 88% seen only once; the top ten take approximately 3.4%. With V trimmed by 7 bases and J by 3 bases, 5 bases remained unmatched. CDR1 and CDR2 (germline): SEHNR, FQNEAQ (reference sequence). The CDR3 is 13 amino acids. The clonotype comes from a female donor with multiple sclerosis, enrolled in a pregnancy study. Sequences were derived from peripheral blood, sampled before pregnancy. The chain uses TRBV7-9 and TRBJ1-1; 7 nucleotides agree with TRBD1. In nucleotides, the CDR3 is TGTGCCAGCATACAACAGGGGTACACTGAAGCTTTCTTT. Its protein product is CASIQQGYTEAFF.